The rows below give T cell receptor beta chains drawn from one sample of a study of cytomegalovirus exposure and HLA in healthy donors. Produced via immunoSEQ multiplex PCR; TCRdb's table is partial and in-frame only. The sample has 310,000 or so clones; approximately 90% are singletons. The material sequenced was PBMCs. All receptors derive from a woman younger than 35 in good health and CMV-seronegative. CDR3s include the opening cysteine and the closing phenylalanine or tryptophan. Each record gives: J gene, clone size, V gene, D gene, CDR3 DNA, CDR3 protein. D genes are given only for firm matches. Rows may omit the clone size; those that give it use once, few, many or a size class.

TRBJ1-4 once TRBV7-9 . TGTGCCAGCAGCTTCACACAGGGTTATAATGAAAAACTGTTTTTT CASSFTQGYNEKLFF
TRBJ2-1 . TRBV29-1 TRBD1 TGCAGCCTCGGACAGGGGGATGAGCAGTTCTTC CSLGQGDEQFF
TRBJ1-2 once TRBV5-1 TRBD1 TGCGCCAGCGGTGGGGGACAGGGTAACTATGGCTACACCTTC CASGGGQGNYGYTF
TRBJ2-3 . TRBV11-2 . TGTGCCAGCAGCCCCCGGGGGGCGGTAAGCACAGATACGCAGTATTTT CASSPRGAVSTDTQYF
TRBJ2-3 . TRBV15 TRBD1 TGTGCCACCAGCAGGGAACCGGGACAGGGAACAGATACGCAGTATTTT CATSREPGQGTDTQYF
TRBJ1-6 . TRBV5-6 . TGTGCCAGCAGCCTACCCGACGGAGTATTTCGTTCGTCGGCCCTCCACTTT CASSLPDGVFRSSALHF
TRBJ2-5 . TRBV5-8 TRBD2 TGTGCCAGCAGCCCCGCTCCGGGACTAGCGGGGGGGCTGACCGAGACCCAGTACTTC CASSPAPGLAGGLTETQYF
TRBJ1-2 . TRBV7-2 TRBD1 TGTGCCAGCAGCCCGAAATTCGACAGGGAAAGGGAGTACACCTTC CASSPKFDREREYTF
TRBJ2-7 . TRBV11-1 TRBD1 TGTGCCAGCAGCTTAGGACAGGGGGACTACGAGCAGTACTTC CASSLGQGDYEQYF
TRBJ1-5 . TRBV27 . TGTGCCAGCAGTTTCGGGGCGGGGGGAAATCAGCCCCAGCATTTT CASSFGAGGNQPQHF
TRBJ2-7 . TRBV27 TRBD2 TGTGCCAGCAGTTTAGCGGGGGAGGACCTCTCCTACGAGCAGTACTTC CASSLAGEDLSYEQYF
TRBJ2-7 . TRBV7-9 . TGTGCCAGCAGCTTAGTAACGGGGGGCCCCTACGAGCAGTACTTC CASSLVTGGPYEQYF
TRBJ1-5 . TRBV2 . TGTGCCAGCAGTGATGGGAGGTCTAATGGTCAGCCCCAGCATTTT CASSDGRSNGQPQHF
TRBJ1-2 . TRBV5-8 . TGTGCCAGCAGCTTCAGGGATCCCAACTATGGCTACACCTTC CASSFRDPNYGYTF
TRBJ2-5 . TRBV7-9 . TGTGCCAGCAGCCCGATCAGGTACCAAGAGACCCAGTACTTC CASSPIRYQETQYF
TRBJ1-2 once TRBV15 . TGTGCCACCAGCACTTCCGGGGGTCACCAACGTGGCTACACCTTC CATSTSGGHQRGYTF